The clone carrying this T cell receptor (beta chain) qualifies as medium-sized. Its antigen is undetermined. The data were obtained in a study of neurological immune-mediated disorders. Broader study findings: Across subjects, no CDR3 amino acid sequence appeared in expanded clones of more than one subject, a finding that suggested private repertoires in all groups. HTLV-1-associated myelopathy displayed the greatest TCR clonal expansion, and multiple sclerosis exhibited the smallest, lower than that of healthy controls.

Every sequencing run generated in excess of 160 million TCR-beta sequences. These sequences covered 15-18 subjects. Each CDR3 protein is one row after TCRdb ran MiXCR on the 5' RACE reads. Among approximately 16,000 distinct CDR3 sequences, less than 25% were seen once, and the ten largest hold more than 20%. Germline CDR1 reads DFQATT; CDR2 reads SNEGSKA (reference sequence). The CDR3 length is 14 residues. Trimming removed 1 base at V and 5 bases at J, with 13 bases between. The specimen sequenced was PBMCs. The sequence derives from a man over 45 in good health. This chain uses TRBV20-1 with TRBJ2-3, with D unresolved. The CDR3 region is CSARGLRSGDTQYF. CDR3 in DNA: TGCAGTGCTAGAGGGCTCCGCTCGGGAGATACGCAGTATTTT.